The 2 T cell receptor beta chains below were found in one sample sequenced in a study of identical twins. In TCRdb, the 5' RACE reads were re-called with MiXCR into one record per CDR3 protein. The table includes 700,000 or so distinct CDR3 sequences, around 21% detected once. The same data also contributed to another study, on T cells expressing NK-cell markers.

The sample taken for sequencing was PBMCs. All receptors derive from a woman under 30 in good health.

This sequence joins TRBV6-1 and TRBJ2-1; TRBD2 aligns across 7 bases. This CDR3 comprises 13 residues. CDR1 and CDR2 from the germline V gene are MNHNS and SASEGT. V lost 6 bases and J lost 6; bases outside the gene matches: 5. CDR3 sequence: CASSPTSTNEQFF. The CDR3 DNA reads TGTGCCAGCAGCCCGACTAGCACCAATGAGCAGTTCTTC.

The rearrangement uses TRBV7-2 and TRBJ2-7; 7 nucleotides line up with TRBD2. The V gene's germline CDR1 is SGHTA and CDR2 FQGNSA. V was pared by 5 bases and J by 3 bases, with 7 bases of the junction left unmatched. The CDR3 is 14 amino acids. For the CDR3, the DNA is TGTGCCAGCAGCCTAAACCGGGACTACTACGAGCAGTACTTC. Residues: CASSLNRDYYEQYF. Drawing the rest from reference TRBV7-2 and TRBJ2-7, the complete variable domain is GAGVSQSPSNKVTEKGKDVELRCDPISGHTALYWYRQSLGQGLEFLIYFQGNSAPDKSGLPSDRFSAERTGGSVSTLTIQRTQQEDSAVYLCASSLNRDYYEQYFGPGTRLTVT.